This T cell receptor (beta chain) was observed in a study of T cells after posttransplantation cyclophosphamide. Study-wide results and limits: Later blood repertoires were often dominated by clones from the donor CD8+ memory compartment. TRB overlap between skin or GI tissue T cells and blood was limited. Recipient CMV seropositivity and CMV reactivation strongly tracked TRB clonality.

Methotrexate plus calcineurin inhibitor accompanied controls' myeloablative marrow transplants; sampling was 1 year later. The data were produced by immunoSEQ multiplex PCR, yet TCRdb's version contains in-frame clones alone and is incomplete. The top ten hold 3.5% of the sample, which has about 15,000 clones, about nine tenths seen once. This clone was found once. Its cognate antigen is unknown. Trimming removed 5 bases from V and 6 bases from J; junction bases left unmatched: 13. This CDR3 spans 16 amino acids. Per the germline V gene, CDR1 is SGHNT and CDR2 is YENEEA. The sequenced sample was PBMCs, obtained after an allogeneic stem cell transplant with a calcineurin inhibitor and methotrexate. The chain links TRBV11-3 to TRBJ2-3, with TRBD1 matching 8 bases. The origin of this receptor is a male patient aged 45-60 years who received an allogeneic stem cell transplant from an unrelated donor, was CMV-positive, and had chronic GVHD only. Some T cells may be supplied by the graft donor. CDR3 loop: CASSPQLRGRPDTQYF. The CDR3 DNA reads TGTGCCAGCAGCCCCCAACTCAGGGGGCGGCCGGATACGCAGTATTTT. Full variable domain (rest looked up from reference TRBV11-3 and TRBJ2-3): EAGVVQSPRYKIIEKKQPVAFWCNPISGHNTLYWYLQNLGQGPELLIRYENEEAVDDSQLPKDRFSAERLKGVDSTLKIQPAELGDSAVYLCASSPQLRGRPDTQYFGPGTRLTVL.